This T cell receptor beta chain is from a study of radiotherapy plus CTLA-4 blockade in lung cancer (dated by TCRdb to the late 2010s). For the wider study: Objective responses were observed in approximately 17% of enrolled patients, and disease control was achieved in 30% to 40%.

What the research found in general, with its limitations: After treatment with radiotherapy and ipilimumab, TCR clones that originated in tumors expanded in peripheral blood. The strongest predictors of response were reported to be early dynamic shifts in blood T cell clones along with a rise in serum interferon-beta following radiation.

This clone was detected a few times. Its antigen is still unknown. Base qualities are missing; no much larger clone stands one base away. The study tested focal radiation therapy combined with CTLA-4 blockade (ipilimumab) in patients with chemo-refractory metastatic non-small-cell lung cancer. Library method: the immunoSEQ multiplex PCR assay. Here the immuneACCESS table is served through TCRdb, limited to in-frame sequences with V and J called. Missing clones are a known gap in these copies; in checked studies unresolved V genes cover under half, and the rest lacks a known reason. Within this sample are 40,000 to 50,000 clones, with 73% of them counted one time only. The ten largest make up 3.5% of the sample. Taken from cysteine to phenylalanine, the CDR3 has 17 residues. Only the CDR3 region is kept as DNA, spanning 51 bases read in frame from base 1. V is pruned by 4 bases and J by 0 bases, leaving 9 bases of the junction without a gene match. Based on the germline V gene, the CDR1 and CDR2 sequences are SGHAT and FQNNGV.

The sequence derives from a human donor with non-small cell lung cancer who had a complete response to radiotherapy plus ipilimumab. The specimen comprised peripheral blood, sampled from a patient treated with radiotherapy plus ipilimumab. This chain is built from TRBV11-2 and TRBJ1-5, and TRBD1 matches 7 of the central bases. The CDR3 region: CASSSGPYRGSNQPQHF. The DNA sequence is TGTGCCAGCAGCTCTGGCCCGTACAGGGGTAGCAATCAGCCCCAGCATTTT.